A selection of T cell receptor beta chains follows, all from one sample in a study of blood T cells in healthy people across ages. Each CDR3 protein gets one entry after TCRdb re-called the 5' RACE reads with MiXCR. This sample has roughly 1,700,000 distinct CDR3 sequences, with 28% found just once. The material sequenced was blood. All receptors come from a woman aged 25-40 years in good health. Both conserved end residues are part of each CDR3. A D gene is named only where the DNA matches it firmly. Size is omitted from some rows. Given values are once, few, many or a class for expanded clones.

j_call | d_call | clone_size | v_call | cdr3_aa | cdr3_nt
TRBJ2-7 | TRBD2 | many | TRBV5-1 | CASSRTSTYEQYF | TGCGCCAGCAGCAGGACTAGTACCTACGAGCAGTACTTC
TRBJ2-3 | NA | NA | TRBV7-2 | CASRQRTLAEPPTDTQYF | TGTGCCAGCAGACAAAGGACCTTAGCGGAGCCCCCCACAGATACGCAGTATTTT
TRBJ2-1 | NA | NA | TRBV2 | CASRRDYNNEQFF | TGTGCCAGCAGGCGGGATTACAACAATGAGCAGTTCTTC
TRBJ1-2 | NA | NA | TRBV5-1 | CASSLDGTPNYGYTF | TGCGCCAGCAGCTTGGACGGAACCCCTAACTATGGCTACACCTTC
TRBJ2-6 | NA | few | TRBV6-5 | CARVWIHRSGANVLTF | TGTGCCAGGGTATGGATACATCGCTCTGGGGCCAACGTCCTGACTTTC
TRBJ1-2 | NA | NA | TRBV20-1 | CSARDRAGSYSYTF | TGCAGTGCTAGAGATAGGGCAGGCAGCTATAGCTACACCTTC
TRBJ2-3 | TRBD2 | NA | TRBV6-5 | CASSYRTGLAGTDTQYF | TGTGCCAGCAGTTATCGGACCGGACTAGCGGGCACAGATACGCAGTATTTT
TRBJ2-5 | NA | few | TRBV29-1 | CSVAKGLVYQETQYF | TGCAGCGTTGCGAAGGGTCTAGTGTACCAAGAGACCCAGTACTTC
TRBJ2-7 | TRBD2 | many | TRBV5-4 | CASSERGMTYEQYF | TGTGCCAGCAGTGAGCGGGGTATGACCTACGAGCAGTACTTC
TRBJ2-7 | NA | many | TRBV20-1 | CSAQEGDRGEQYF | TGCAGTGCCCAGGAAGGGGATAGGGGCGAGCAGTACTTC
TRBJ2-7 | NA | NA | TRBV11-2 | CASSPVVGPGEQYF | TGTGCCAGCAGCCCCGTCGTGGGCCCGGGTGAGCAGTACTTC
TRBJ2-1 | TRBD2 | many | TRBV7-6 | CASSPTSGGLPYEQFF | TGTGCCAGCAGCCCTACTAGCGGGGGCCTTCCCTATGAGCAGTTCTTC
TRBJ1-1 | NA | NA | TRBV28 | CASSFHQAWGRNTEAFF | TGTGCCAGCAGTTTCCACCAAGCGTGGGGCCGGAACACTGAAGCTTTCTTT
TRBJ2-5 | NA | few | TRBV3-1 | CASSPLDRPETQYF | TGTGCCAGCAGCCCCCTAGACCGCCCAGAGACCCAGTACTTC
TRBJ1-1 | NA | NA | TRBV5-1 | CASSTDKGNTEAFF | TGCGCCAGCAGCACGGACAAGGGGAACACTGAAGCTTTCTTT
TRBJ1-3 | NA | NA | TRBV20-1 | CSAPVGKAGSTIYF | TGCAGTGCTCCAGTTGGGAAGGCTGGAAGCACCATATATTTT
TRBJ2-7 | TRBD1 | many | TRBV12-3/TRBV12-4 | CASSGGQVPYEQYF | TGTGCCAGCAGTGGGGGACAGGTCCCCTACGAGCAGTACTTC
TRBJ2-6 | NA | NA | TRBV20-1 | CSAFRVSGANVLTF | TGCAGTGCTTTCAGGGTCTCTGGGGCCAACGTCCTGACTTTC
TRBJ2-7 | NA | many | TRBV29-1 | CSVDRQGGIYEQYF | TGCAGCGTTGATCGACAGGGAGGGATCTACGAGCAGTACTTC
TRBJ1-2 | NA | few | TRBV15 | CATSRGGVGYTF | TGTGCCACCAGCAGAGGAGGGGTGGGCTACACCTTC
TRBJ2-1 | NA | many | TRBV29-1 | CSCSSGSGNEQFF | TGCAGCTGTTCGTCGGGTTCTGGCAATGAGCAGTTCTTC
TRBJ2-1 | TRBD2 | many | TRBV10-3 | CAISESMVAGEAEQFF | TGTGCCATCAGTGAGTCGATGGTAGCGGGAGAGGCTGAGCAGTTCTTC
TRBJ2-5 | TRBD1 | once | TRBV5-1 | CASGSGQGGETQYF | TGCGCCAGCGGCTCGGGACAGGGAGGAGAGACCCAGTACTTC
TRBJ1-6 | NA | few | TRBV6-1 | CASSETGGRAHSPLHF | TGTGCCAGCAGTGAAACGGGGGGCAGGGCTCATTCACCCCTCCACTTT
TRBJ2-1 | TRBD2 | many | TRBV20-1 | CSAGPSGVNNEQFF | TGCAGTGCTGGGCCTAGCGGGGTTAACAATGAGCAGTTCTTC
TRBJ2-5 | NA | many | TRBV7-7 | CASSGGLYQETQYF | TGTGCCAGCAGCGGAGGACTTTACCAAGAGACCCAGTACTTC
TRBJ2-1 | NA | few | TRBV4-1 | CASSPISLRDNEQFF | TGCGCCAGCAGCCCTATTTCACTACGGGACAATGAGCAGTTCTTC
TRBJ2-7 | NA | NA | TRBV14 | CASSQYDGSEQYF | TGTGCCAGCAGCCAATACGACGGGAGTGAGCAGTACTTC
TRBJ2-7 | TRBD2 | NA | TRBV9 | CASSKASGSGEQYF | TGTGCCAGCAGCAAGGCTAGCGGGAGCGGCGAGCAGTACTTC
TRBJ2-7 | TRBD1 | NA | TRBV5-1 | CASSRGQGAGEQYF | TGCGCCAGCAGTAGGGGACAGGGGGCCGGGGAGCAGTACTTC
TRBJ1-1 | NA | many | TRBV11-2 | CASSLDWGRVTEAFF | TGTGCCAGCAGCTTAGATTGGGGGCGGGTCACTGAAGCTTTCTTT
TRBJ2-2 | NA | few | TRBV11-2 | CASSLALWSSTFNTGELFF | TGTGCCAGCAGCTTAGCGTTGTGGTCATCGACTTTCAACACCGGGGAGCTGTTTTTT
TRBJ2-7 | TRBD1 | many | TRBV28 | CASSLSFLGQGRVEQYF | TGTGCCAGCAGTTTGAGTTTTTTGGGACAGGGGCGTGTCGAGCAGTACTTC
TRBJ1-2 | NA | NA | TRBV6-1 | CASRRYDYGYTF | TGTGCCAGCAGGCGATACGACTATGGCTACACCTTC
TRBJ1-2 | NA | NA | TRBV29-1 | CSVEEAGISSRYTF | TGCAGCGTTGAAGAGGCCGGGATCTCTTCTCGCTACACCTTC
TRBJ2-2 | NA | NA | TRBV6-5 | CASGRYTGELFF | TGTGCCAGCGGAAGATACACCGGGGAGCTGTTTTTT